In its sample, the clone carrying this T cell receptor beta chain was seen many times. Its antigen is not known. TCRdb passed the 5' RACE reads through MiXCR, listing each CDR3 protein once. Altogether 640,000 or so distinct CDR3 sequences are present, 6.1% being singletons, with the ten largest covering 1.5% to 2%. This record belongs to a study of identical twins. The V end lost 5 bases, the J end lost 2 bases, and 19 bases lay between the germline ends. This CDR3 contains 16 residues. Germline loops: CDR1 SGHTA, CDR2 FQGNSA. Study observations and caveats: Weaker excess sharing between twins was seen in beta out-of-frame sequences. Among monozygotic twins, out-of-frame TCR alpha sharing exceeded what models predicted. Invariant MAIT and iNKT cells may have partly biased zero-insertion analyses. Fewer insertions characterized abundant cord blood beta clonotypes, whereas memory repertoires showed none.

V and J are TRBV7-2 and TRBJ2-7, with D possibly being TRBD2 (6 bases). Sample: naive T cells sorted from blood. The TCR comes from a man aged 18 to 29 in good health. The CDR3 region has the DNA TGTGCCAGCAGCCTCGGTCGAGGACTATACACCTACGAGCAGTACGTC. Amino acid sequence: CASSLGRGLYTYEQYV.